The 26 T cell receptor beta chains below were found in one sample sequenced in a study of blood T cell repertoires in COVID-19. Libraries were prepared by immunoSEQ multiplex PCR; TCRdb keeps only in-frame clonotypes and omits some of them. The repertoire holds about 69,000 clones, with approximately 86% as singletons. Material for sequencing was peripheral blood. These receptors were taken from a man in his forties with COVID-19, enrolled during active disease.

V usage is TRBV6-5 and J usage is TRBJ1-6; 7 nucleotides match TRBD1. The V gene's germline CDR1 is MNHEY and CDR2 SVGAGI. Trimming cost V 0 bases and J 8 bases; bases outside gene matches: 4. The CDR3 consists of 15 residues. The CDR3 sequence: CASSYSGQGDSPLHF. The CDR3, as DNA: TGTGCCAGCAGTTACTCGGGTCAGGGGGATTCACCCCTCCACTTT.

This clone was counted between two and nine times. The chain employs TRBV7-3 and TRBJ2-1; 7 bases agree with TRBD2. The CDR3 extends over 13 amino acids. From germline, CDR1 is SGHTA and CDR2 FQGTGA. V lost 2 bases, J lost 7 bases, and 2 bases stayed unmatched. The CDR3 region has the DNA TGTGCCAGCAGCTTAGCGGGGGAAAATGAGCAGTTCTTC. Residues: CASSLAGENEQFF.

The chain employs TRBV5-1 and TRBJ2-7; D possibly corresponds to TRBD1 (5 bases). The CDR3 loop spans 14 amino acids. V lost 0 bases to trimming and J lost 4 bases, with 11 bases between them. CDR1 SGHRS and CDR2 YFSETQ come from the germline V gene. The DNA of the CDR3 is TGCGCCAGCAGCTTGGAGGGGATAACGTACGAGCAGTACTTC. This sequence encodes CASSLEGITYEQYF.

This clone showed up just a few times. This chain connects TRBV5-4 to TRBJ1-2, with D perhaps TRBD1 (5 bases). Trimming stripped 5 bases from V and 8 bases from J, with 16 bases between. The V gene's germline CDR1 is SGHNT and CDR2 YYREEE (reference sequence). The CDR3 runs 13 residues. This CDR3 is CASSVQGIEGYTF. The CDR3 coding sequence is TGTGCCAGCAGTGTTCAGGGAATAGAGGGCTACACCTTC.

This chain connects TRBV30 to TRBJ2-7, with D unclear. This CDR3 is 11 amino acids long. CDR1 and CDR2 (germline): GTSNPN, SVGIG (reference sequence). V gave up 3 bases and J gave up 4 bases, with 7 bases separating them. CDR3 nucleotides: TGTGCCTGGAGACAGTCTTACGAGCAGTACTTC. Protein: CAWRQSYEQYF.

V gene TRBV6-1 combines with J gene TRBJ1-2, with D tentatively TRBD1 (5 bases). This CDR3 is built from 13 residues. Germline loops: CDR1 MNHNS, CDR2 SASEGT. V lost 1 base to trimming and J lost 5 bases, with 8 bases between them. CDR3 in amino acids: CASSEGNRYGYTF. As DNA, the CDR3 is TGTGCCAGCAGTGAAGGTAACAGGTATGGCTACACCTTC.

This clone is a singleton in its sample. The V gene is TRBV30, the J gene TRBJ1-5; 8 positions agree with TRBD1. V lost 5 bases to trimming and J lost 8 bases; unmatched junction nucleotides: 11. Per germline, CDR1 GTSNPN and CDR2 SVGIG (reference sequence). The CDR3 has 14 amino acids. CDR3 in DNA: TGTGCCTGGGGGGGGCCAGGGGGCTTCGAGCCCCAGCATTTT. It specifies CAWGGPGGFEPQHF. The entire variable domain, with the rest obtained from reference TRBV30 and TRBJ1-5, is as follows: SQTIHQWPATLVQPVGSPLSLECTVEGTSNPNLYWYRQAAGRGLQLLFYSVGIGQISSEVPQNLSASRPQDRQFILSSKKLLLSDSGFYLCAWGGPGGFEPQHFGDGTRLSIL.

This chain links TRBV12-5 with TRBJ1-2; D call uncertain. Germline V gene lookup returns CDR1 LGHNT and CDR2 FRNRAP. Trimming left V 0 bases short and J 1 base short, with 3 bases between. This CDR3 has 13 amino acids. CDR3 nucleotides: TGTGCTAGTGGTTTGGTTATTAACTATGGCTACACCTTC. This translates into CASGLVINYGYTF. The full variable domain, rest sourced from reference TRBV12-5 and TRBJ1-2, is DARVTQTPRHKVTEMGQEVTMRCQPILGHNTVFWYRQTMMQGLELLAYFRNRAPLDDSGMPKDRFSAEMPDATLATLKIQPSEPRDSAVYFCASGLVINYGYTFGSGTRLTVV.

The CDR3 loop reads CASSLQGLDIQYF. The CDR3 DNA is TGTGCCAGCAGCCTCCAGGGGTTGGACATTCAGTACTTC. The chain couples TRBV3-1 (or the pseudogene TRBV3-2) to TRBJ2-4; D possibly corresponds to TRBD1 (6 bases). The V gene's germline CDR1 is LGHDT and CDR2 YNNKEL (reference sequence). This CDR3 has 13 amino acids. Trimming removed 4 bases from V and 8 bases from J, with 12 bases in between.

The chain carries TRBV29-1 and TRBJ2-3, with D possibly TRBD1 on 6 matching bases. The V and J ends lost 3 bases and 3 bases respectively, with 10 bases between them. In germline, CDR1 is SQVTM, CDR2 ANQGSEA. This CDR3 comprises 13 residues. The CDR3 is CSVDYQGTDTQYF. The DNA of the CDR3 is TGCAGCGTTGACTATCAGGGGACAGATACGCAGTATTTT.

This rearrangement joins TRBV18 to TRBJ1-2, with D possibly matching TRBD1 (6 bases). V was shortened by 2 bases and J by 4 bases, with 11 bases between the two germline ends. This CDR3 comprises 14 residues. Germline V gene sequence: CDR1 KGHSH, CDR2 LQKENI. CDR3 nucleotides: TGTGCCAGCTCACCAGGCAGGGGCTCCTATGGCTACACCTTC. Protein product: CASSPGRGSYGYTF. The full variable domain, in which reference TRBV18 and TRBJ1-2 provide the parts outside the CDR3, is NAGVMQNPRHLVRRRGQEARLRCSPMKGHSHVYWYRQLPEEGLKFMVYLQKENIIDESGMPKERFSAEFPKEGPSILRIQQVVRGDSAAYFCASSPGRGSYGYTFGSGTRLTVV.

The chain has TRBV5-4 and TRBJ2-5; 7 bases are a match to TRBD2. Germline CDR1 and CDR2: SGHNT and YYREEE (reference sequence). V lost 4 bases and J lost 2; bases outside the gene matches: 5. CDR3 length: 14 residues. This CDR3 reads CASSLWGGQETQYF. For the CDR3, the DNA is TGTGCCAGCAGCCTCTGGGGGGGTCAAGAGACCCAGTACTTC.

V and J are TRBV6-5 and TRBJ1-2; 8 positions agree with TRBD1. CDR1 and CDR2 (germline): MNHEY, SVGAGI. J was trimmed by 4 bases and V by 7 bases; bases with no gene match: 8. The CDR3 sequence is 14 residues long. CDR3 sequence: CASNNRGNIYGYTF. DNA of the CDR3: TGTGCCAGCAACAACAGGGGGAATATCTATGGCTACACCTTC.

The chain joins TRBV4-1 to TRBJ1-3; the D gene is possibly TRBD1 (6 bases). Germline loops: CDR1 MGHRA, CDR2 YSYEKL. There are 15 residues in the CDR3. Trimming removed 3 bases at V and 0 bases at J, with 9 bases between. The chain's CDR3 is CASSQIQGSGNTIYF. The CDR3 DNA sequence: TGCGCCAGCAGCCAGATACAGGGCTCTGGAAACACCATATATTTT.

This clone was recorded once. The DNA for the CDR3 is TGTGCCAGCAGCGTCGGACAGAGGAACACTGAAGCTTTCTTT. Encoded protein: CASSVGQRNTEAFF. The V gene is TRBV9, the J gene TRBJ1-1, with D perhaps TRBD1 (6 bases). The length of the CDR3 is 14 residues. The V end was cut by 2 bases, the J end by 1 base, with 9 bases between. Germline assignment: CDR1 SGDLS and CDR2 YYNGEE. The full variable domain, completed using reference TRBV9 and TRBJ1-1, is DSGVTQTPKHLITATGQRVTLRCSPRSGDLSVYWYQQSLDQGLQFLIQYYNGEERAKGNILERFSAQQFPDLHSELNLSSLELGDSALYFCASSVGQRNTEAFFGQGTRLTVV.

V usage is TRBV28 and J usage is TRBJ1-2, with TRBD1 identical over 7 bases. The germline V gene has CDR1 MDHEN and CDR2 SYDVKM. V lost 6 bases to trimming and J lost 8 bases; unmatched junction nucleotides: 12. The CDR3 length is 14 residues. CDR3 loop: CASSPPDRVRGYTF. CDR3 coding DNA: TGTGCCAGCAGCCCCCCCGACAGGGTACGCGGCTACACCTTC.

There are a few counts of this clone. The CDR3 DNA sequence: TGTGCCAGAACGACAGATAATTCACCCCTCCACTTT. The encoded protein is CARTTDNSPLHF. The chain is built from TRBV5-3 and TRBJ1-6, with a possible D match to TRBD1 (5 bases). TRBV5-3 is classed as an ORF, of uncertain function. V shed 6 bases and J shed 5 bases, with 6 bases lying between them. This CDR3 region has 12 residues.

The chain employs TRBV7-6 and TRBJ2-3; D is unresolved. Per germline, CDR1 SGHVS and CDR2 FNYEAQ. CDR3 length equals 15 residues. Deletions cut 5 bases from V and 6 bases from J, with 18 bases between. CDR3 DNA sequence: TGTGCCAGCAGCCCAGGTGGGCAGCCCGCGGATACGCAGTATTTT. Translated, it gives CASSPGGQPADTQYF.

This chain uses TRBV30 with TRBJ2-1; possibly TRBD2 for D (7 bases). Trimming removed 2 bases at V and 2 bases at J, with 16 bases between. The length of the CDR3 is 16 residues. From germline, CDR1 is GTSNPN and CDR2 SVGIG (reference sequence). CDR3 residues: CAWSLKGGAAYNEQFF. The CDR3, as DNA: TGTGCCTGGAGTTTAAAAGGGGGGGCGGCCTACAATGAGCAGTTCTTC.

The CDR3 DNA reads TGTGCCAGCAGTGTAGACATTCAGCCCCAGCATTTT. Amino acids: CASSVDIQPQHF. The chain recombines TRBV6-6 with TRBJ1-5; D gene uncertain. V shed 5 bases and J shed 6 bases, with 8 bases lying between them. The CDR3 spans 12 residues. CDR1 and CDR2 from the germline V gene are MNHNY and SVGAGI (reference sequence).

V is TRBV3-1 (or the pseudogene TRBV3-2) and J is TRBJ2-5, with 7 bases lining up with TRBD2. Germline V CDR1 and CDR2: LGHDT, YNNKEL (reference sequence). Trimming cost V 0 bases and J 5 bases; bases outside gene matches: 3. The CDR3 is 14 amino acids. DNA of the CDR3: TGTGCCAGCAGCCAAGATGAACTAGCGGAGACCCAGTACTTC. It yields the protein CASSQDELAETQYF.

The DNA for the CDR3 is TGTGCCAGCTCCACCGGGGGATCTGGGGCCAACGTCCTGACTTTC. It encodes CASSTGGSGANVLTF. This chain uses TRBV28 with TRBJ2-6, with a weak D call TRBD2 (6 bases). V lost 8 bases and J lost 1, with 12 bases in between. CDR3 size: 15 residues. The germline V gene has CDR1 MDHEN and CDR2 SYDVKM.

This clone was seen a single time. V gene TRBV3-1 (or the pseudogene TRBV3-2) combines with J gene TRBJ1-2; D is unclear. The V gene's germline CDR1 is LGHDT and CDR2 YNNKEL (reference sequence). The CDR3 runs to 12 residues. V was trimmed by 1 base and J by 7 bases, leaving 7 bases between them. This CDR3 reads CASSQGHSGYTF. DNA of the CDR3: TGTGCCAGCAGCCAAGGACACAGTGGCTACACCTTC.

This clone was counted a single time. The rearrangement uses TRBV6-6 and TRBJ2-1; D gene unclear. Germline CDR1 MNHNY, CDR2 SVGAGI (reference sequence). Trimming pared 4 bases from V and 12 bases from J, leaving 10 bases between. CDR3 length: 11 residues. The DNA of the CDR3 is TGTGCCAGCAGTTCCGCTCCGGGGCAGTTCTTC. Protein product: CASSSAPGQFF.

The V call is TRBV4-1, the J call TRBJ2-2; 8 bases line up with TRBD2. The CDR3 is made up of 15 amino acids. The V gene end was trimmed by 4 bases and the J gene end by 6 bases; junction bases not matched to a gene: 7. Looked up from germline, CDR1 is MGHRA and CDR2 is YSYEKL. The CDR3 sequence: CASSPGGARSGELFF. CDR3 bases: TGCGCCAGCAGCCCCGGGGGGGCCCGGTCCGGGGAGCTGTTTTTT.

The chain combines TRBV10-2 with TRBJ2-1, with 9 bases matching TRBD2. The CDR3 covers 16 residues. Germline V CDR1 and CDR2: WSHSY, SAAADI. J lost 3 bases, V lost 4 bases, and 7 bases had no gene match. The CDR3, as DNA: TGCGCCAGCAGTGTGGGACTAGCTCCGAACTACAATGAGCAGTTCTTC. It encodes CASSVGLAPNYNEQFF.